This TCR beta chain was recorded in a study of cytomegalovirus exposure and HLA in healthy donors. About the study: An early release of data contained tens of millions of unique TCRs, which came from HLA-typed donors. Overall study findings and caveats: Earlier results showed most TCR beta V segments being productive about 87% or about 30% of the time. A few chains linked to CMV were shown in vitro to be specific for CMV antigens. Across HLA loci, a later analysis found differing TCR association rates, with DRB1 most and HLA-C fewest.

PCR used 60 Vbeta primers and 13 Jbeta primers. TCRdb keeps only in-frame clones here, not all; method: immunoSEQ multiplex PCR. Among a few hundred thousand clones listed, approximately 80% were seen once. The CDR3 is made up of 17 amino acids. Trimming stripped 1 base from V and 4 bases from J, with 19 bases between. Germline V gene sequence: CDR1 MNHNS, CDR2 SASEGT. Of note for this clone: The antigen remains unidentified.

This receptor was taken from a man aged 25 to 40 in good health and CMV-seronegative. The sample taken for sequencing was PBMCs. The chain joins TRBV6-1 to TRBJ2-5; TRBD2 is a possible D gene (6 bases). CDR3 loop: CASSEGRWGGDRETQYF. The CDR3 bases are TGTGCCAGCAGTGAAGGGAGGTGGGGCGGGGATAGAGAGACCCAGTACTTC.